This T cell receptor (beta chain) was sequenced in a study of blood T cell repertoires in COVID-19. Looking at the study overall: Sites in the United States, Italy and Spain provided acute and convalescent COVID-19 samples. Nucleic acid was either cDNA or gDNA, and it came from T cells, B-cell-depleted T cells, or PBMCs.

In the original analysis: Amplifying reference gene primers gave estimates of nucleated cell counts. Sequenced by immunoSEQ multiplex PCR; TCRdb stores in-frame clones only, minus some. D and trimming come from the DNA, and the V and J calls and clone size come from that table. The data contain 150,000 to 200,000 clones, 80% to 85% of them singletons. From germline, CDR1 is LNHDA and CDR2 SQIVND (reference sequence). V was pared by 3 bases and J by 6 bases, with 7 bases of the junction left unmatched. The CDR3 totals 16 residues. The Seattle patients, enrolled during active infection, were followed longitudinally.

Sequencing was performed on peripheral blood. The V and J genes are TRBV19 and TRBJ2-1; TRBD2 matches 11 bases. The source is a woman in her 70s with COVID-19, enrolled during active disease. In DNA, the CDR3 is TGTGCCAGTAGTATGATTAGCGGGAGGGCCGGCAATGAGCAGTTCTTC. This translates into CASSMISGRAGNEQFF.